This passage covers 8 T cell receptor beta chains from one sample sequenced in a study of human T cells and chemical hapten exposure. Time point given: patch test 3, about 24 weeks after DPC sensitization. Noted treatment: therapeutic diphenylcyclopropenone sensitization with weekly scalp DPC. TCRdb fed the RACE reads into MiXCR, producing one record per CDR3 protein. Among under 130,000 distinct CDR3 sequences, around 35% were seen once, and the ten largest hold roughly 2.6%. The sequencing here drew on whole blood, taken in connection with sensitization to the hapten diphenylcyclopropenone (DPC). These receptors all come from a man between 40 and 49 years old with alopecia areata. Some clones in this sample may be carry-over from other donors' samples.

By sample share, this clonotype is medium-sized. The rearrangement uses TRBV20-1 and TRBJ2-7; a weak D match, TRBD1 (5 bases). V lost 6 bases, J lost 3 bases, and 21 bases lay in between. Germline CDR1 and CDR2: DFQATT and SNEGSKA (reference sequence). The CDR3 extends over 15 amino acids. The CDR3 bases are TGCAGTGCCGACGACCTCCAGGGAATCGGCTACGAGCAGTACTTC. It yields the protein CSADDLQGIGYEQYF.

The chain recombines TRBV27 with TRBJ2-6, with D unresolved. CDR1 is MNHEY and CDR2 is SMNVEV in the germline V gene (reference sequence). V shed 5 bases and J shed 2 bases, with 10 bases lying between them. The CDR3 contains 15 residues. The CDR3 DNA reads TGTGCCAGCAGTCTGTTCGGGCCTGGGGCCAACGTCCTGACTTTC. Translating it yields CASSLFGPGANVLTF.

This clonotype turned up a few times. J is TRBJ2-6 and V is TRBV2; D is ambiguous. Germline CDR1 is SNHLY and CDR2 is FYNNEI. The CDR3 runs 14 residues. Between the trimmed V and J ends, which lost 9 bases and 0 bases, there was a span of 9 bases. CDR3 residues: CARGWVSGANVLTF. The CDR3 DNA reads TGTGCCAGGGGGTGGGTCTCTGGGGCCAACGTCCTGACTTTC. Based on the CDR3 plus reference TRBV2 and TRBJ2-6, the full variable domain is EPEVTQTPSHQVTQMGQEVILRCVPISNHLYFYWYRQILGQKVEFLVSFYNNEISEKSEIFDDQFSVERPDGSNFTLKIRSTKLEDSAMYFCARGWVSGANVLTFGAGSRLTVL.

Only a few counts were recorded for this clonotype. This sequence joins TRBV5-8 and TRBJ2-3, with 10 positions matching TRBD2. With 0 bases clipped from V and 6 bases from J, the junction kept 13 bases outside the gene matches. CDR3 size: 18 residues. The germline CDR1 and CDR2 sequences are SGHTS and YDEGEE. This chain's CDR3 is CASSLVNLAGAYLDTQYF. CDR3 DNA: TGTGCCAGCAGCTTGGTAAATCTAGCGGGAGCCTACCTGGATACGCAGTATTTT.

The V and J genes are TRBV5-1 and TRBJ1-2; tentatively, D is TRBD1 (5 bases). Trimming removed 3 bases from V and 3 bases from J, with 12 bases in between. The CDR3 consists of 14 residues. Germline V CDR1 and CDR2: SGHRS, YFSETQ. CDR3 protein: CASSSGQGDYGYTF. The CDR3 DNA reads TGCGCCAGCAGCTCAGGACAAGGGGACTATGGCTACACCTTC.

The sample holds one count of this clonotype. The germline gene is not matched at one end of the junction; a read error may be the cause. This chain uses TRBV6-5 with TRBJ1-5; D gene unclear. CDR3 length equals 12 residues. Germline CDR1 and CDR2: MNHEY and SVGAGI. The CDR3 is CGSIRSNQPQHF. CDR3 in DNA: TGTGGCAGCATCCGAAGCAATCAGCCCCAGCATTTT.

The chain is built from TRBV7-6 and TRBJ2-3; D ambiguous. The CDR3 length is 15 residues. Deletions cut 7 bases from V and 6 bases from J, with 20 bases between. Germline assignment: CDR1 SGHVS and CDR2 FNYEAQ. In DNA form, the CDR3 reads TGTGCCAGCACTATAAACCCCATATACGGGGATACGCAGTATTTT. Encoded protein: CASTINPIYGDTQYF.

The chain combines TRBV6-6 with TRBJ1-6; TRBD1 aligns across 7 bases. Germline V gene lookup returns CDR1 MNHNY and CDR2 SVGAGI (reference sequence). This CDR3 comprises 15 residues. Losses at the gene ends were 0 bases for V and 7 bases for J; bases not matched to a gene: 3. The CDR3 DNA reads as TGTGCCAGCAGTTACTCGCAGGGGGGGAATTCACCCCTCCACTTT. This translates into CASSYSQGGNSPLHF.